The T cell receptor (beta chain) under discussion was sequenced for a study of T cells after yellow fever vaccination. The CDR3 is 14 amino acids. The germline gives CDR1 DFQATT, CDR2 SNEGSKA (reference sequence). With 3 bases removed from V and 3 bases from J, the gap between germline ends came to 14 bases. TCRdb re-analysed the 5' RACE reads in MiXCR, keeping a single row per CDR3 protein. The sample records around 590,000 distinct CDR3 sequences, over 9% being singletons. This clonotype occurred many times. The source material was PBMCs, sampled on the day of the yellow fever booster vaccination. The receptor was isolated from a man aged 25-45 years who received the YFV17D yellow fever vaccine. The chain joins TRBV20-1 to TRBJ1-2; D not resolved. The DNA of the CDR3 is TGCAGTGCTAGGCGAAGCGGTCGAGACTATGGCTACACCTTC. Its translation is CSARRSGRDYGYTF.